Below are 16 T cell receptor beta chains sequenced from a single sample in a study of blood T cell repertoires in COVID-19. Repertoires were generated with immunoSEQ multiplex PCR, while TCRdb's copy carries only in-frame clones and drops some. Of approximately 200,000 clones listed, about 91% are singletons. The source material was peripheral blood. Every receptor here comes from a woman under 40 with acute or convalescent COVID-19.

The rearrangement links TRBV5-1 to TRBJ2-3; D may be TRBD1 (6 bases). Per the germline V gene, CDR1 is SGHRS and CDR2 is YFSETQ. V dropped 0 bases and J dropped 4 bases, with 12 bases sitting between them. The CDR3 is 15 residues long. CDR3 amino acids: CASSLEGGIADTQYF. The CDR3 region has the DNA TGCGCCAGCAGCTTGGAAGGGGGTATAGCAGATACGCAGTATTTT.

The genes are TRBV30 and TRBJ1-2, with D possibly matching TRBD1 (6 bases). Germline V gene data show CDR1 as GTSNPN and CDR2 as SVGIG (reference sequence). This CDR3 contains 12 residues. The ends were cut back, 2 bases at V and 2 bases at J, with 6 bases in the middle. The chain's CDR3 is CAWSRGNYGYTF. In nucleotides, the CDR3 is TGTGCCTGGAGTAGGGGGAACTATGGCTACACCTTC.

V and J are TRBV7-9 and TRBJ1-1; maybe TRBD1 (5 bases). Per the germline V gene, CDR1 is SEHNR and CDR2 is FQNEAQ (reference sequence). Trimming removed 1 base from V and 12 bases from J, with 9 bases in between. This CDR3 spans 11 amino acids. The CDR3: CASSLGRGTFF. The CDR3 nucleotides are TGTGCCAGCAGCTTAGGAAGGGGAACTTTCTTT.

The chain carries TRBV5-5 and TRBJ2-7; a weak D match, TRBD1 (6 bases). Germline V gene data show CDR1 as SGHKS and CDR2 as YYEKEE (reference sequence). The CDR3 is 16 residues long. V was pared by 1 base and J by 0 bases, with 14 bases between. The CDR3 coding sequence is TGTGCCAGCAGCTTGCGGAATCGACAGGACTCCTACGAGCAGTACTTC. It is translated as CASSLRNRQDSYEQYF.

This rearrangement joins TRBV24-1 to TRBJ2-1; 9 positions match TRBD2. The V gene end was trimmed by 3 bases and the J gene end by 2 bases; junction bases not matched to a gene: 4. Germline V gene data show CDR1 as KGHDR and CDR2 as SFDVKD. The CDR3 covers 16 residues. The CDR3 region has the DNA TGTGCCACCAGTGATCGCGGGAGGGCCGCCTACAATGAGCAGTTCTTC. It codes for CATSDRGRAAYNEQFF.

This chain uses TRBV11-2 with TRBJ2-1; TRBD2 matches at 10 bases. The V segment lost 4 bases and the J segment 4 bases; nucleotides outside the gene matches: 7. This CDR3 contains 16 residues. CDR1 and CDR2 (germline): SGHAT, FQNNGV. In DNA, the CDR3 is TGTGCCAGCAGCTCCCGGACTAGCGGATTTTACAATGAGCAGTTCTTC. Its protein product is CASSSRTSGFYNEQFF.

This chain connects TRBV13 to TRBJ2-1, with 9 bases matching TRBD2. The junction had 13 bases not matched to a gene; V was cut back by 5 bases and J by 2 bases. CDR1 and CDR2 from the germline V gene are PRHDT and FYEKMQ (reference sequence). The CDR3 length is 18 residues. DNA of the CDR3: TGTGCCAGCAGCCAACGATACCCAGCGGGAGGCCCCTACAATGAGCAGTTCTTC. It translates to CASSQRYPAGGPYNEQFF.

The chain carries TRBV15 and TRBJ2-1; weak D call: TRBD2 (6 bases). The V end was cut by 1 base, the J end by 10 bases, with 11 bases between. CDR1 is LNHNV and CDR2 is YYDKDF in the germline V gene (reference sequence). The CDR3 runs to 13 residues. The CDR3 here is CATSRVGRLEQFF. The CDR3 DNA reads TGTGCCACCAGCAGAGTCGGGAGACTGGAGCAGTTCTTC.

J is TRBJ1-3 and V is TRBV5-5, with 9 positions matching TRBD1. Per the germline V gene, CDR1 is SGHKS and CDR2 is YYEKEE (reference sequence). The CDR3 length is 18 residues. V trimming: 7 bases; J trimming: 7 bases; junction bases outside the gene matches: 21. For the CDR3, the DNA is TGTGCCAGCCTCTCAGAGAGAAATGGGGGACAGGGTTACAACACCATATATTTT. Its translation: CASLSERNGGQGYNTIYF.

In its sample, this clone was seen once. The V gene is TRBV19, the J gene TRBJ2-3; 8 bases align to TRBD2. Germline-derived CDR1 and CDR2 are LNHDA and SQIVND (reference sequence). The V gene end was trimmed by 1 base and the J gene end by 2 bases; junction bases not matched to a gene: 11. This CDR3 is built from 18 residues. The CDR3 coding sequence is TGTGCCAGTAGTATAGGGAAATTCGGGGGACTAGTCACAGATACGCAGTATTTT. It specifies CASSIGKFGGLVTDTQYF.

This rearrangement joins TRBV5-1 to TRBJ2-6, with D perhaps matching TRBD1 (6 bases). Deletions cut 0 bases from V and 9 bases from J, with 16 bases between. The CDR3 runs 16 residues. Germline V gene sequence: CDR1 SGHRS, CDR2 YFSETQ. CDR3 coding DNA: TGCGCCAGCAGCTTGGAAGGGACAAGTGTCTACAACGTCCTGACTTTC. This codes for CASSLEGTSVYNVLTF.

This rearrangement joins TRBV30 to TRBJ1-4; no reliable D call. The CDR3 contains 15 residues. V was clipped by 4 bases and J by 7 bases, with 19 bases between them. Per the germline V gene, CDR1 is GTSNPN and CDR2 is SVGIG (reference sequence). The CDR3 is CAWIPRTPGSEKLFF. CDR3 DNA: TGTGCCTGGATCCCCCGGACTCCGGGAAGTGAAAAACTGTTTTTT. The full variable domain, with the rest looked up from reference TRBV30 and TRBJ1-4, is SQTIHQWPATLVQPVGSPLSLECTVEGTSNPNLYWYRQAAGRGLQLLFYSVGIGQISSEVPQNLSASRPQDRQFILSSKKLLLSDSGFYLCAWIPRTPGSEKLFFGSGTQLSVL.

The rearrangement joins TRBV5-1 to TRBJ2-3, with a possible D match to TRBD2 (6 bases). Germline V gene data show CDR1 as SGHRS and CDR2 as YFSETQ. This CDR3 contains 14 residues. V shed 0 bases and J shed 8 bases, with 13 bases lying between them. Here the CDR3 reads CASSLELYGSTQYF. Written as DNA, the CDR3 is TGCGCCAGCAGCTTGGAACTTTACGGGAGTACGCAGTATTTT.

V is TRBV2 and J is TRBJ1-5; 8 bases map to TRBD1. The CDR3 covers 21 residues. The J segment lost 5 bases and the V segment lost 8 bases, leaving 29 bases of the junction unmatched. Germline-derived CDR1 and CDR2 are SNHLY and FYNNEI. CDR3: CASGGGVGDRTPTTLYQPQHF. Written as DNA, the CDR3 is TGTGCCAGCGGGGGTGGTGTGGGGGACAGGACCCCCACAACACTATATCAGCCCCAGCATTTT. The whole variable domain, remainder taken from reference TRBV2 and TRBJ1-5, is EPEVTQTPSHQVTQMGQEVILRCVPISNHLYFYWYRQILGQKVEFLVSFYNNEISEKSEIFDDQFSVERPDGSNFTLKIRSTKLEDSAMYFCASGGGVGDRTPTTLYQPQHFGDGTRLSIL.

The chain couples TRBV27 to TRBJ1-5, with 8 bases aligning to TRBD1. CDR3 length: 15 residues. Germline assignment: CDR1 MNHEY and CDR2 SMNVEV (reference sequence). Trimming removed 2 bases from V and 2 bases from J; junction bases left unmatched: 2. CDR3 region: CASSLTGGRNQPQHF. The CDR3 DNA sequence: TGTGCCAGCAGTTTAACAGGGGGGCGCAATCAGCCCCAGCATTTT.

The chain carries TRBV10-1 and TRBJ2-1; 10 positions match TRBD2. Germline V CDR1 and CDR2: WNHNN, SYGVQD (reference sequence). CDR3 length: 18 residues. Unmatched junction bases numbered 14, after V lost 8 bases and J lost 1 base. The CDR3 bases are TGCGCCAGCCCGCAGAGCGGGAGGGCCGAATGGTCCTACAATGAGCAGTTCTTC. Translation: CASPQSGRAEWSYNEQFF.